This TCR beta chain appears in the sequencing data of a study of shared T cell receptors in the human thymus. Per the germline V gene, CDR1 is KGHSH and CDR2 is LQKENI. Trimming removed 2 bases from V and 8 bases from J, with 36 bases in between. The CDR3 totals 21 residues. Assay used: immunoSEQ multiplex PCR; TCRdb lists only in-frame clones, some missing. The sample holds 700,000 to 750,000 clones; 75% to 90% are singletons and the top ten take 0.0095% to 0.013%. These data were likewise used in another study, on human thymus T cells. That paper states: In corrective heart surgery, resections were taken, and these provided the thymus tissue.

This TCR was recovered from a girl less than two years old with a congenital heart defect. Sequencing was done on a sample of thymocytes. The chain links TRBV18 to TRBJ1-2; unclear D gene. DNA of the CDR3: TGTGCCAGCTCACCAACTGACCCGGAGGGAGGGCGGTCCCCGCTATTATTCGGCTACACCTTC. Encoded protein: CASSPTDPEGGRSPLLFGYTF.